The clone carrying this T cell receptor (beta chain) was seen a few times. The data were obtained in a study of cytomegalovirus exposure and HLA in healthy donors. Researchers ran the PCR with 60 Vbeta and 13 Jbeta primers. Assay: immunoSEQ multiplex PCR; the TCRdb copy retains only in-frame clones and omits some. The sample has around 130,000 clones, about 8.6% seen once. The junction had 17 bases not matched to a gene; V was cut back by 8 bases and J by 11 bases. The V gene's germline CDR1 is ENHRY and CDR2 SYGVKD. CDR3 length: 14 residues. This clonotype originated in a woman aged 40 to 49 in good health and CMV-seropositive. The V and J genes are TRBV10-3 and TRBJ1-1; TRBD1 aligns across 7 bases. Sequenced input: PBMCs. CDR3 sequence: CAIDRAAGSVGAFF. For the CDR3, the DNA is TGTGCCATCGACAGGGCAGCGGGTAGCGTGGGGGCTTTCTTT.